Below, 20 T cell receptor beta chains from the same sample are listed, as sequenced in a study of CD4+ T cells in melanoma. This table comes from immunoSEQ multiplex PCR, and its TCRdb copy is limited to in-frame clones, with some not included. This sample has roughly 150,000 clones, with 80% to 95% found just once. The source of these receptors is a human donor with melanoma.

The chain joins TRBV5-1 to TRBJ1-3, with TRBD1 as a possible D gene (5 bases). This CDR3 is built from 16 residues. Germline V gene data show CDR1 as SGHRS and CDR2 as YFSETQ. V lost 1 base to trimming and J lost 2 bases, with 13 bases between them. CDR3 nucleotide sequence: TGCGCCAGCAGCTTGTACGCCCAGGGCCCTGGAAACACCATATATTTT. This encodes CASSLYAQGPGNTIYF.

The CDR3 DNA reads as TGTGCCAGCTCACCACCGGGTGCGGGGGGTATCAATGAGCAGTTCTTC. Translating gives CASSPPGAGGINEQFF. The V gene is TRBV18, the J gene TRBJ2-1; TRBD2 matches 8 bases. J gave up 6 bases and V 0 bases, and 7 bases lay outside the gene matches. The CDR3 contains 16 residues. The germline gives CDR1 KGHSH, CDR2 LQKENI.

The genes are TRBV11-2 and TRBJ2-7, with 7 bases lining up with TRBD2. The CDR3 runs 14 residues. J gave up 2 bases and V 1 base, and 2 bases lay outside the gene matches. Per the germline V gene, CDR1 is SGHAT and CDR2 is FQNNGV. The CDR3 region has the DNA TGTGCCAGCAGCTTAGGGGGGGGACCCTACGAGCAGTACTTC. It encodes CASSLGGGPYEQYF.

The V and J genes are TRBV30 and TRBJ1-2; a possible D gene is TRBD1 (5 bases). The CDR3 is 15 residues long. Germline V CDR1 and CDR2: GTSNPN, SVGIG (reference sequence). V was trimmed by 0 bases and J by 6 bases, leaving 17 bases between them. CDR3 sequence (DNA): TGTGCCTGGAGTGTACCCGGGGGAGGTATTAATGGCTACACCTTC. Translation gives CAWSVPGGGINGYTF.

For the CDR3, the DNA is TGCGCCAGCAGCTTACGGACACAGGGGACTAATGAAAAACTGTTTTTT. It encodes CASSLRTQGTNEKLFF. The chain joins TRBV5-1 to TRBJ1-4; 7 positions agree with TRBD1. J was trimmed by 2 bases and V by 2 bases; bases with no gene match: 6. CDR3 length: 16 residues. CDR1 is SGHRS, CDR2 YFSETQ, per germline.

The CDR3 here is CASSRPGQHSYEQYF. CDR3 DNA: TGTGCCAGCAGCAGACCGGGACAACACTCCTACGAGCAGTACTTC. The chain links TRBV5-6 to TRBJ2-7, with D tentatively TRBD1 (6 bases). CDR3 length equals 15 residues. Germline values: CDR1 SGHDT, CDR2 YYEEEE. Trimming left V 4 bases short and J 0 bases short, with 14 bases between.

The rearrangement uses TRBV7-2 and TRBJ1-1; D uncertain. Germline values: CDR1 SGHTA, CDR2 FQGNSA. The CDR3 is 15 amino acids. Trimming removed 1 base from V and 0 bases from J, with 9 bases in between. In DNA form, the CDR3 reads TGTGCCAGCAGCTTAGTTACTCAGATGAACACTGAAGCTTTCTTT. As protein: CASSLVTQMNTEAFF.

The chain combines TRBV6-5 with TRBJ1-1; TRBD1 is a possible D gene (6 bases). Germline values: CDR1 MNHEY, CDR2 SVGAGI. V lost 0 bases to trimming and J lost 3 bases, with 14 bases between them. The length of the CDR3 is 16 residues. The CDR3 is CASSYSIGGADTEAFF. The CDR3, as DNA: TGTGCCAGCAGTTACTCGATTGGGGGCGCGGACACTGAAGCTTTCTTT.

This chain uses TRBV14 with TRBJ2-5, with D maybe TRBD2 (5 bases). Germline CDR1 is SGHDN and CDR2 is FVKESK. The V end lost 1 base, the J end lost 5 bases, and 11 bases lay between the germline ends. The CDR3 loop spans 14 amino acids. The CDR3 DNA is TGTGCCAGCAGCCAAGTCCAAACGGGGGAGACCCAGTACTTC. Encoded protein: CASSQVQTGETQYF.

J is TRBJ2-1 and V is TRBV4-2; D possibly corresponds to TRBD1 (5 bases). The germline V gene encodes CDR1 LGHNA and CDR2 YNFKEQ. This CDR3 region has 15 residues. Trimming removed 0 bases at V and 8 bases at J, with 14 bases between. This CDR3 is CASSQERRVGDEQFF. The CDR3 DNA reads as TGTGCCAGCAGCCAAGAACGCAGGGTCGGCGATGAGCAGTTCTTC.

The chain carries TRBV5-6 and TRBJ2-2; possible D gene TRBD1, 5 bases. Germline CDR1 and CDR2: SGHDT and YYEEEE. V lost 2 bases and J 2 bases, leaving 10 bases between the germline ends. CDR3 length equals 15 residues. The CDR3: CASSFQDINTGELFF. As DNA, the CDR3 is TGTGCCAGCAGCTTTCAGGACATAAACACCGGGGAGCTGTTTTTT.

The chain has TRBV2 and TRBJ2-3, with 8 positions matching TRBD2. The V gene's germline CDR1 is SNHLY and CDR2 FYNNEI. The CDR3 runs 14 residues. V lost 5 bases and J lost 6; bases outside the gene matches: 7. The CDR3 spells CASSLAGWIDTQYF. CDR3 coding DNA: TGTGCCAGCAGTTTAGCGGGGTGGATTGATACGCAGTATTTT.

This clone was seen a single time. V usage is TRBV2 and J usage is TRBJ1-2; D not certain. Trimming left V 2 bases short and J 2 bases short, with 6 bases between. The germline V gene encodes CDR1 SNHLY and CDR2 FYNNEI. The CDR3 extends over 13 amino acids. The CDR3 loop is CASSETLNYGYTF. Here the CDR3 DNA reads TGTGCCAGCAGTGAAACACTAAACTATGGCTACACCTTC.

This clone is a singleton in its sample. This sequence joins TRBV30 and TRBJ2-1, with D possibly matching TRBD2 (5 bases). The germline CDR1 and CDR2 sequences are GTSNPN and SVGIG (reference sequence). V lost 0 bases and J 5 bases, leaving 8 bases between the germline ends. This CDR3 is 13 amino acids long. The chain's CDR3 is CAWSVGLNNEQFF. In DNA form, the CDR3 reads TGTGCCTGGAGTGTAGGACTTAACAATGAGCAGTTCTTC. Complete variable domain (other parts from reference TRBV30 and TRBJ2-1): SQTIHQWPATLVQPVGSPLSLECTVEGTSNPNLYWYRQAAGRGLQLLFYSVGIGQISSEVPQNLSASRPQDRQFILSSKKLLLSDSGFYLCAWSVGLNNEQFFGPGTRLTVL.

This chain connects TRBV11-3 to TRBJ2-3; a weak D match, TRBD1 (5 bases). CDR3 size: 16 residues. Trimming took off 4 bases at V and 5 bases at J, with 19 bases between the two ends. Germline CDR1 SGHNT, CDR2 YENEEA. The CDR3 DNA reads TGTGCCAGCAGCTCAGGGCGTTTTAGGGCTGAAGATACGCAGTATTTT. Protein product: CASSSGRFRAEDTQYF.

This clone appeared a single time. The junction and the germline gene differ at one end; a read error may be behind it. This rearrangement joins TRBV7-9 to TRBJ1-2; weak D call: TRBD1 (6 bases). Germline CDR1 reads SEHNR; CDR2 reads FQNEAQ (reference sequence). This CDR3 is built from 11 residues. The CDR3 spells CASSLDSLHAF. Written as DNA, the CDR3 is TGTGCCAGCAGCTTGGACAGTCTACACGCCTTC.

Turning to this clone: Just one base apart from a much larger clone, this may be a read error. The chain carries TRBV5-1 and TRBJ2-5; the D is unclear. TRBJ2-7 explains the end of the DNA better; the J call may be wrong. CDR1 SGHRS and CDR2 YFSETQ come from the germline V gene. This CDR3 is built from 13 residues. The CDR3 sequence is CASSLGQNYEQYF. For the CDR3, the DNA is TGCGCCAGCAGCTTGGGTCAGAACTACGAGCAGTACTTC.

This clone was observed a single time. This sequence joins TRBV6-5 and TRBJ2-1, with D uncertain. The CDR3 spans 14 residues. V was clipped by 6 bases and J by 0 bases, with 9 bases between them. Germline lookup yields CDR1 MNHEY and CDR2 SVGAGI. In nucleotides, the CDR3 is TGTGCCAGCAGGCCCGCCAGCTCCTACAATGAGCAGTTCTTC. Amino acids: CASRPASSYNEQFF.

As regards this clone: In the same sample, other DNA sequences code for this CDR3. The J gene is TRBJ1-1, the V gene TRBV4-1; D is unclear. V was trimmed by 1 base and J by 1 base, leaving 4 bases between them. Germline loops: CDR1 MGHRA, CDR2 YSYEKL. CDR3 length: 13 residues. The CDR3 protein is CASSQVTNTEAFF. DNA of the CDR3: TGCGCCAGCAGCCAAGTAACGAACACTGAAGCTTTCTTT.

The chain links TRBV6-5 to TRBJ1-2; a weak D match, TRBD1 (6 bases). This CDR3 has 14 residues. Germline V CDR1 and CDR2: MNHEY, SVGAGI. Trimming left V 9 bases short and J 4 bases short, with 18 bases between. Written as DNA, the CDR3 is TGTGCCAGTACTCCCGGACAGCGGGCCTATGGCTACACCTTC. Translated: CASTPGQRAYGYTF.